What follows are 26 T cell receptor beta chains derived from one specimen sequenced in a study of blood T cell repertoires in COVID-19. Using immunoSEQ multiplex PCR, the repertoire was profiled, and TCRdb retains in-frame clones only, with some absent. The table has about 350,000 clones, about nine tenths seen once; the top ten hold roughly a tenth. The sequenced sample was peripheral blood. These TCRs come from a man aged 30-40 years with COVID-19, enrolled during active disease.

The rearrangement joins TRBV6-5 to TRBJ1-6; D perhaps matches TRBD1 (6 bases). Between the trimmed V and J ends, which lost 2 bases and 10 bases, there was a span of 15 bases. Germline V gene sequence: CDR1 MNHEY, CDR2 SVGAGI. CDR3 length: 15 amino acids. CDR3 region: CASSYGRRGESPLHF. The CDR3 coding sequence is TGTGCCAGCAGTTACGGGCGCAGGGGAGAATCACCCCTCCACTTT.

The J gene is TRBJ1-2, the V gene TRBV4-3, with TRBD1 matching 7 bases. The CDR3 totals 16 residues. CDR1 and CDR2 (germline): LGHNA, YSLEER. V was pared by 0 bases and J by 2 bases, with 6 bases of the junction left unmatched. The CDR3 loop is CASSQEFLGGNYGYTF. CDR3 nucleotides: TGCGCCAGCAGCCAAGAATTCTTAGGGGGCAACTATGGCTACACCTTC.

Of note for this clone: A read error may account for a junction end that differs from germline. This chain joins TRBV3-1 (or the pseudogene TRBV3-2) and TRBJ2-1; 8 bases are a match to TRBD2. This CDR3 region has 17 residues. Looked up from germline, CDR1 is LGHDT and CDR2 is YNNKEL (reference sequence). The CDR3 protein is CASRQERELNVYNEQFF. The CDR3 nucleotides are TGTGCCAGCAGACAAGAGCGGGAGCTTAACGTCTACAATGAGCAGTTCTTC.

The chain links TRBV24-1 to TRBJ2-1; TRBD1 matches 9 bases. Germline CDR1 is KGHDR and CDR2 is SFDVKD. Germline trimming cut 7 bases from V and 9 bases from J; bases unmatched to any gene: 9. The CDR3 contains 14 residues. CDR3 sequence: CATRGTGSSGEQFF. The CDR3 DNA is TGTGCCACCAGGGGGACAGGGTCATCGGGTGAGCAGTTCTTC.

This clone was found once. The chain is built from TRBV24-1 and TRBJ1-5; 8 bases align to TRBD1. Germline CDR1 is KGHDR and CDR2 is SFDVKD. This CDR3 spans 16 amino acids. V dropped 9 bases and J dropped 0; count of bases not matched to a gene: 9. The CDR3, as DNA: TGTGCCACCGGGAGGACAGGGCTGAATAGCAATCAGCCCCAGCATTTT. Translating gives CATGRTGLNSNQPQHF.

This clone has just one count. In nucleotides, the CDR3 is TGTGCCAGCAGTCGCCGGGAGGGCAATTCACCCCTCCACTTT. Protein: CASSRREGNSPLHF. The V call is TRBV6-2 or TRBV6-3, the J call TRBJ1-6; no reliable D call. Germline values: CDR1 MNHEY, CDR2 SVGEGT. V was trimmed by 5 bases and J by 7 bases, leaving 12 bases between them. The CDR3 runs to 14 residues.

V and J are TRBV10-3 and TRBJ1-6; 10 bases align to TRBD1. The J segment lost 7 bases and the V segment lost 9 bases, leaving 3 bases of the junction unmatched. The CDR3 spans 13 residues. CDR1 is ENHRY and CDR2 is SYGVKD in the germline V gene. Here the CDR3 reads CAIGQGENSPLHF. CDR3 nucleotides: TGTGCCATTGGACAGGGGGAGAATTCACCCCTCCACTTT.

V gene TRBV5-6 combines with J gene TRBJ1-2, with unresolved D. The germline CDR1 and CDR2 sequences are SGHDT and YYEEEE. The CDR3 sequence is 11 residues long. V was cut by 4 bases and J by 8 bases, with 9 bases left in between. The CDR3 loop is CASSREEGYTF. CDR3 DNA sequence: TGTGCCAGCAGCCGTGAAGAGGGCTACACCTTC.

This sequence joins TRBV29-1 and TRBJ1-1, with 10 bases lining up with TRBD1. J lost 4 bases, V lost 4 bases, and 6 bases had no gene match. CDR3 length: 14 residues. The germline gives CDR1 SQVTM, CDR2 ANQGSEA. The CDR3 DNA follows: TGCAGCGTTGCAACGACAGGGGGCGGCACTGAAGCTTTCTTT. Translation gives CSVATTGGGTEAFF.

The rearrangement joins TRBV5-1 to TRBJ2-5; 11 nucleotides agree with TRBD2. The CDR3 is made up of 14 amino acids. Germline V lookup: CDR1 SGHRS, CDR2 YFSETQ. The V gene end was trimmed by 2 bases and the J gene end by 4 bases; junction bases not matched to a gene: 1. As DNA, the CDR3 is TGCGCCAGCAGCTTCGGACTAGCGGGAGAGACCCAGTACTTC. Translated: CASSFGLAGETQYF.

This chain links TRBV9 with TRBJ2-2; 7 positions agree with TRBD1. The CDR3 length is 19 residues. Germline V gives CDR1 SGDLS, CDR2 YYNGEE. After removal of 3 bases from V and 1 base from J, the junction contained 15 bases not matched to a gene. CDR3 bases: TGTGCCAGCAGCGGGAGACAGGGATCCCCTAACCTGAACACCGGGGAGCTGTTTTTT. It encodes CASSGRQGSPNLNTGELFF.

This clone is a singleton in its sample. The CDR3: CATAGGLNTEAFF. The CDR3 nucleotides are TGTGCCACGGCAGGGGGACTGAACACTGAAGCTTTCTTT. This chain joins TRBV24-1 and TRBJ1-1; 7 nucleotides line up with TRBD1. CDR3 size: 13 residues. V was pared by 10 bases and J by 0 bases, with 4 bases of the junction left unmatched. Per the germline V gene, CDR1 is KGHDR and CDR2 is SFDVKD.

CDR3 sequence (DNA): TGTGCCAGCACCCCAGCGGGGTCGAGGGAGACCCAGTACTTC. This codes for CASTPAGSRETQYF. J is TRBJ2-5 and V is TRBV6-5; 7 bases map to TRBD2. Trimming took 7 bases from V and 5 from J; bases not matched to a gene: 10. The CDR3 is 14 residues long. CDR1 MNHEY and CDR2 SVGAGI come from the germline V gene.

V is TRBV29-1 and J is TRBJ2-5, with 9 bases identical to TRBD2. The CDR3 loop spans 13 amino acids. V lost 5 bases and J lost 5; bases outside the gene matches: 6. Germline V CDR1 and CDR2: SQVTM, ANQGSEA. The CDR3 is CSVSGRLKETQYF. For the CDR3, the DNA is TGCAGCGTTAGCGGGAGGCTCAAGGAGACCCAGTACTTC.

This chain uses TRBV27 with TRBJ2-7; 8 bases are a match to TRBD2. The germline V gene has CDR1 MNHEY and CDR2 SMNVEV (reference sequence). The V and J ends lost 4 bases and 0 bases, in that order; junction bases with no gene match: 14. The CDR3 covers 18 residues. The CDR3 loop reads CASSYPALPGGFSYEQYF. Written as DNA, the CDR3 is TGTGCCAGCAGTTACCCCGCTTTACCGGGGGGGTTCTCCTACGAGCAGTACTTC.

This rearrangement joins TRBV19 to TRBJ2-6; the D gene is possibly TRBD1 (6 bases). CDR3 length: 17 residues. Germline V gene lookup returns CDR1 LNHDA and CDR2 SQIVND (reference sequence). V was shortened by 0 bases and J by 0 bases, with 9 bases between the two germline ends. The CDR3 here is CASSIEQGTSGANVLTF. CDR3 bases: TGTGCCAGTAGTATAGAACAGGGTACCTCTGGGGCCAACGTCCTGACTTTC.

This clone has only one observation. The chain carries TRBV7-2 and TRBJ2-5; D is perhaps TRBD1 (6 bases). The germline gives CDR1 SGHTA, CDR2 FQGNSA. The CDR3 runs 15 residues. The V end lost 1 base, the J end lost 4 bases, and 13 bases lay between the germline ends. The CDR3 DNA is TGTGCCAGCAGCTTAGTTGGGACACCGGGAGAGACCCAGTACTTC. It translates to CASSLVGTPGETQYF.

This sequence joins TRBV24-1 and TRBJ2-1; 11 nucleotides line up with TRBD2. The V and J ends lost 3 bases and 9 bases, in that order; junction bases with no gene match: 6. Germline CDR1 and CDR2: KGHDR and SFDVKD. The CDR3 is 15 amino acids. CDR3 nucleotides: TGTGCCACCAGTGATGCTAGCGGGGGGCGGGGTGAGCAGTTCTTC. Amino acid sequence: CATSDASGGRGEQFF.

This clone was seen once. The rearrangement uses TRBV28 and TRBJ2-3; 8 bases align to TRBD1. With V trimmed by 1 base and J by 4 bases, 4 bases remained unmatched. The CDR3 is 15 amino acids. Germline-derived CDR1 and CDR2 are MDHEN and SYDVKM. CDR3 in DNA: TGTGCCAGCAGTTTATACCAGGGGGCGGCAGATACGCAGTATTTT. Translation: CASSLYQGAADTQYF.

The CDR3 region is CASRPTGAAFLAGELFF. The DNA of the CDR3 is TGTGCCAGCAGGCCAACAGGGGCGGCTTTTCTCGCCGGGGAGCTGTTTTTT. The rearrangement uses TRBV27 and TRBJ2-2, with 7 positions matching TRBD1. After removal of 6 bases from V and 6 bases from J, the junction contained 16 bases not matched to a gene. CDR3 length: 17 residues. In germline, CDR1 is MNHEY, CDR2 SMNVEV (reference sequence).

This sequence joins TRBV29-1 and TRBJ2-7; a weak D match, TRBD1 (6 bases). From germline, CDR1 is SQVTM and CDR2 ANQGSEA. Trimming took 4 bases from V and 3 from J, leaving 13 bases between them. This CDR3 has 13 amino acids. The CDR3 loop reads CSVVRIGGYEQYF. CDR3 DNA sequence: TGCAGCGTTGTGCGAATAGGGGGCTACGAGCAGTACTTC.

This clone was detected many times. The rearrangement links TRBV6-1 to TRBJ1-5; D remains unclear. The CDR3 sequence is 15 residues long. The V end was cut by 0 bases, the J end by 9 bases, with 15 bases between. The germline gives CDR1 MNHNS, CDR2 SASEGT. DNA of the CDR3: TGTGCCAGCAGTGAAGCGATGGCAGGAAGGCGGCCCCAGCATTTT. It is translated as CASSEAMAGRRPQHF.

CDR3 nucleotide sequence: TGTGCCAGCAGCCGGGACAGGGTGAGTGAGCAGTACTTC. It encodes CASSRDRVSEQYF. The rearrangement links TRBV7-2 to TRBJ2-7, with 9 bases aligning to TRBD1. Germline CDR1 reads SGHTA; CDR2 reads FQGNSA. The J segment lost 7 bases and the V segment lost 5 bases, leaving 6 bases of the junction unmatched. There are 13 residues in the CDR3.

The chain links TRBV29-1 to TRBJ2-1; TRBD2 matches 9 bases. The CDR3 spans 14 residues. Looked up from germline, CDR1 is SQVTM and CDR2 is ANQGSEA. Germline trimming cut 2 bases from V and 10 bases from J; bases unmatched to any gene: 9. The CDR3 reads CSVETRGGLREQFF. Here the CDR3 DNA reads TGCAGCGTTGAAACGCGGGGGGGCTTGCGGGAGCAGTTCTTC.

The rearrangement uses TRBV9 and TRBJ1-4, with a weak D call TRBD1 (6 bases). Germline assignment: CDR1 SGDLS and CDR2 YYNGEE. V was pared by 0 bases and J by 6 bases, with 18 bases between. This CDR3 comprises 17 residues. The CDR3 sequence is CASSVGGQAANDEKLFF. For the CDR3, the DNA is TGTGCCAGCAGCGTAGGGGGGCAGGCCGCGAATGATGAAAAACTGTTTTTT.

The chain uses TRBV7-2 and TRBJ1-5; no clear D gene. CDR1 SGHTA and CDR2 FQGNSA come from the germline V gene. Trimming pared 2 bases from V and 9 bases from J, leaving 8 bases between. The CDR3 consists of 12 residues. This CDR3 reads CASSLSTGPQHF. The CDR3 DNA reads TGTGCCAGCAGCTTATCCACTGGGCCCCAGCATTTT.